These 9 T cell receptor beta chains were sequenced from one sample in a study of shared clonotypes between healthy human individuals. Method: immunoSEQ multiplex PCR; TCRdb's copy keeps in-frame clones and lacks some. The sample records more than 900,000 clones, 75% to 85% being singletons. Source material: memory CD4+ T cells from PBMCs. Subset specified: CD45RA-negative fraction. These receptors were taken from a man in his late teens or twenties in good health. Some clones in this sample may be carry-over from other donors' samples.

The CDR3 region has the DNA TGTGCCAGCAGTATAACCCCCCGTTCCGGTTCACCCCTCCACTTT. Amino acids: CASSITPRSGSPLHF. The chain has TRBV6-6 and TRBJ1-6; D is undetermined. The germline gives CDR1 MNHNY, CDR2 SVGAGI (reference sequence). V lost 5 bases and J 9 bases, leaving 17 bases between the germline ends. The CDR3 is made up of 15 amino acids.

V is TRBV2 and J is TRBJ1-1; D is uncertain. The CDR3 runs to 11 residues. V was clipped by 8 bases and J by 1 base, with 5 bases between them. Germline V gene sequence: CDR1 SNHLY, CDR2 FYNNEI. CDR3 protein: CASCQNTEAFF. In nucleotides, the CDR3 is TGTGCCAGCTGTCAGAACACTGAAGCTTTCTTT.

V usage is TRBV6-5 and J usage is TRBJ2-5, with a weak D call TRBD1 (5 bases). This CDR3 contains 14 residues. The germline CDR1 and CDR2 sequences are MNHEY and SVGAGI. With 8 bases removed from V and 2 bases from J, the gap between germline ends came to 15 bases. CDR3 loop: CASAMGPGQETQYF. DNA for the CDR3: TGTGCCAGCGCGATGGGGCCTGGTCAAGAGACCCAGTACTTC.

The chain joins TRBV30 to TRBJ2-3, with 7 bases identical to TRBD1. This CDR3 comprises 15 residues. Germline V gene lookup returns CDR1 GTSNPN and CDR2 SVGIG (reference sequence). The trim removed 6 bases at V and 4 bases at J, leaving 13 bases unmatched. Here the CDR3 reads CACSGGWGSADTQYF. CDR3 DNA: TGTGCCTGCTCAGGGGGATGGGGGAGCGCAGATACGCAGTATTTT.

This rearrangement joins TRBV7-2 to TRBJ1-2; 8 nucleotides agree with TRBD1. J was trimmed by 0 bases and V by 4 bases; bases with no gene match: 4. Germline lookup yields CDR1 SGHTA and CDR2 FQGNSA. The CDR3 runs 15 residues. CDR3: CASSSGQGANYGYTF. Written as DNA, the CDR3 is TGTGCCAGCAGCTCCGGACAGGGCGCTAACTATGGCTACACCTTC.

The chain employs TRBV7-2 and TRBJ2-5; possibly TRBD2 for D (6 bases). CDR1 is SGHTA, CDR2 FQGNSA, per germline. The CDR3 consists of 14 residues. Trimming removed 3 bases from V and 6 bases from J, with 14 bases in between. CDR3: CASSFTRGLQTQYF. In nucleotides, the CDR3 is TGTGCCAGCAGCTTTACTCGGGGGTTGCAGACCCAGTACTTC.

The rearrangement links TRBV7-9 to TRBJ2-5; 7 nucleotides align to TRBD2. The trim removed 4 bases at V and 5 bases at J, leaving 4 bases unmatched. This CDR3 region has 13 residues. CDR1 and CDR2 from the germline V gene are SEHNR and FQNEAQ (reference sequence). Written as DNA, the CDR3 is TGTGCCAGCAGCTGGGGAGGGGAGGAGACCCAGTACTTC. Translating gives CASSWGGEETQYF.

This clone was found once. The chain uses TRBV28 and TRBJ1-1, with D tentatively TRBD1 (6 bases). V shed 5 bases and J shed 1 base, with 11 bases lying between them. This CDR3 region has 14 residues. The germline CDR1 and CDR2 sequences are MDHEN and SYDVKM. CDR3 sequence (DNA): TGTGCCAGCAGTCCCGGACAGACGAACACTGAAGCTTTCTTT. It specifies CASSPGQTNTEAFF.

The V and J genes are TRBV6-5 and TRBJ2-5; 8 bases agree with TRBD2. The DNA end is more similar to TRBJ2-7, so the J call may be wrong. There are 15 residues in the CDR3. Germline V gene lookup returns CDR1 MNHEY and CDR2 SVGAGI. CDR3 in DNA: TGTGCCAGCAGTTCCCTGCGGCGGGAGGCCTACGAGCAGTACTTC. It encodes CASSSLRREAYEQYF.